Below, one T cell receptor (beta chain) is given with its context. Antigen specificity is unknown. The sample belongs to a study of identical twins. Whole-study results and caveats: Out-of-frame TCR alpha sharing in monozygotic twins exceeded recombination model predictions.

Per the germline V gene, CDR1 is SGHVS and CDR2 is FQNEAQ. The CDR3 sequence is 16 residues long. The ends were cut back, 5 bases at V and 0 bases at J, with 17 bases in the middle. It was template switching that added a universal primer site, and there were unique molecular identifiers on the cDNA. TCRdb independently ran MiXCR on the 5' RACE reads; one entry per CDR3 protein. The data contain 400,000 or so distinct CDR3 sequences, roughly 9% of them singletons. The sample taken for sequencing was naive T cells sorted from blood. This receptor was taken from a woman between 50 and 59 years old in good health. This sequence joins TRBV7-8 and TRBJ2-7, with D perhaps TRBD2 (6 bases). CDR3 DNA sequence: TGTGCCAGCAGCGCCCTTCCTAGCGCGAGCTCCTACGAGCAGTACTTC. Translating gives CASSALPSASSYEQYF.